This T cell receptor (beta chain) was sequenced for a study of blood T cells in healthy people across ages. Alongside a J-beta primer mix, a sample-barcoded 5' primer served in a second PCR lasting about 7 to 11 cycles. One entry per CDR3 protein, called by TCRdb with MiXCR from the 5' RACE reads. The repertoire holds about 580,000 distinct CDR3 sequences, roughly 48% seen once, with under 30% in the top ten. This clonotype was found many times. The antigen remains unidentified. Each sample had at least 7 million PBMCs isolated. Total RNA extraction produced at least 5 micrograms (per sample) for the study. The study, taken as a whole, reports: A conclusive naive versus antigen-experienced comparison was prevented by the unsorted PBMCs. It was held that the diversity estimates obtained from one million T cells were underestimates.

V dropped 4 bases and J dropped 2 bases, with 8 bases sitting between them. CDR3 length: 13 residues. CDR1 and CDR2 from the germline V gene are LGHNA and YSLEER. The sequence was collected from an elderly man in good health. The specimen was blood. This sequence joins TRBV4-3 and TRBJ2-5; D unresolved. The CDR3 protein is CASSRNTQETQYF. DNA of the CDR3: TGCGCCAGCAGCCGTAACACTCAAGAGACCCAGTACTTC.